One and the same sample provided the 23 T cell receptor beta chains below, sequenced in a study of T cell responses to AZD1222 COVID-19 vaccine. This table comes from immunoSEQ multiplex PCR, and its TCRdb copy is limited to in-frame clones, with some not included. The table shows some 120,000 clones, with about 90% occurring only once. Material: peripheral blood, obtained on day 0 of MenACWY control vaccination. These receptors were obtained from an adult in good health.

V usage is TRBV5-1 and J usage is TRBJ1-2; 7 bases align to TRBD1. This CDR3 contains 15 residues. V dropped 2 bases and J dropped 2; count of bases not matched to a gene: 6. Per germline, CDR1 SGHRS and CDR2 YFSETQ. This CDR3 is CASSFGTVHNYGYTF. In nucleotides, the CDR3 is TGCGCCAGCAGCTTTGGGACAGTCCACAACTATGGCTACACCTTC.

J is TRBJ2-2 and V is TRBV6-5; D is perhaps TRBD2 (6 bases). The V and J ends lost 6 bases and 5 bases respectively, with 13 bases between them. The length of the CDR3 is 14 residues. Germline CDR1 is MNHEY and CDR2 is SVGAGI. CDR3 protein: CASSPGLRTGELFF. For the CDR3, the DNA is TGTGCCAGCAGCCCGGGACTCCGAACCGGGGAGCTGTTTTTT.

The chain couples TRBV5-1 to TRBJ1-1; a weak D match, TRBD1 (6 bases). The CDR3 length is 13 residues. Germline loops: CDR1 SGHRS, CDR2 YFSETQ. The V and J ends lost 4 bases and 1 base respectively, with 8 bases between them. The CDR3 region is CASSADRNTEAFF. CDR3 bases: TGCGCCAGCAGCGCGGACAGGAACACTGAAGCTTTCTTT.

The V and J genes are TRBV5-1 and TRBJ2-3; D gene ambiguous. The CDR3 runs to 12 residues. The V end was cut by 1 base, the J end by 4 bases, with 4 bases between. Germline V gene data show CDR1 as SGHRS and CDR2 as YFSETQ. The CDR3 coding sequence is TGCGCCAGCAGCTTGATCCCAGATACGCAGTATTTT. As protein: CASSLIPDTQYF.

CDR3 protein: CASSTAERTDTQYF. The DNA of the CDR3 is TGTGCCAGCAGCACGGCAGAACGAACAGATACGCAGTATTTT. The chain has TRBV5-4 and TRBJ2-3; D unresolved. V dropped 4 bases and J dropped 3 bases, with 12 bases sitting between them. Germline-derived CDR1 and CDR2 are SGHNT and YYREEE (reference sequence). The CDR3 extends over 14 amino acids.

V gene TRBV6-5 combines with J gene TRBJ2-6; possible D gene TRBD1, 6 bases. Germline CDR1 and CDR2: MNHEY and SVGAGI. CDR3 size: 14 residues. Trimming cost V 10 bases and J 0 bases, with 10 bases left between them. The CDR3 protein is CATRTVSGANVLTF. CDR3 in DNA: TGTGCCACCCGGACAGTCTCTGGGGCCAACGTCCTGACTTTC.

V usage is TRBV10-3 and J usage is TRBJ2-1; 9 bases align to TRBD1. V gave up 10 bases and J gave up 7 bases; unmatched junction bases: 8. Germline V gene lookup returns CDR1 ENHRY and CDR2 SYGVKD. The CDR3 is 13 residues long. CDR3 nucleotide sequence: TGTGCCACCACAGGGGGGACAGGGAATGAGCAGTTCTTC. It codes for CATTGGTGNEQFF.

This clone was seen just once. The rearrangement uses TRBV19 and TRBJ1-2; maybe TRBD1 (5 bases). The ends were cut back, 9 bases at V and 6 bases at J, with 20 bases in the middle. Germline CDR1 is LNHDA and CDR2 is SQIVND (reference sequence). The CDR3 length is 14 residues. The CDR3 nucleotides are TGTGCCAGCAAGGTGGGCCAGGGATACAATGGCTACACCTTC. Residues: CASKVGQGYNGYTF.

The V and J genes are TRBV28 and TRBJ2-3; TRBD2 matches 9 bases. The V gene end was trimmed by 2 bases and the J gene end by 1 base; junction bases not matched to a gene: 4. The CDR3 length is 16 residues. Germline CDR1 is MDHEN and CDR2 is SYDVKM. The CDR3 is CASSLTAGGGTDTQYF. CDR3 DNA: TGTGCCAGCAGTTTAACGGCGGGAGGGGGCACAGATACGCAGTATTTT.

The V gene is TRBV6-5, the J gene TRBJ1-3; no clear D. The CDR3 totals 14 residues. Trimming took off 1 base at V and 7 bases at J, with 11 bases between the two ends. Germline assignment: CDR1 MNHEY and CDR2 SVGAGI. This CDR3 is CASSYLGRGNTIYF. CDR3 nucleotides: TGTGCCAGCAGTTACTTGGGCCGGGGTAACACCATATATTTT.

J is TRBJ1-1 and V is TRBV5-1, with TRBD1 as a possible D gene (5 bases). The length of the CDR3 is 14 residues. The germline V gene encodes CDR1 SGHRS and CDR2 YFSETQ. The ends were cut back, 4 bases at V and 3 bases at J, with 13 bases in the middle. The CDR3 bases are TGCGCCAGCAGCGCGGGACGGACCTACACTGAAGCTTTCTTT. Translating gives CASSAGRTYTEAFF.

This clone was seen once. The CDR3 DNA follows: TGTGCCAGCAGCTTAAGGGTCGGAAACACCATATATTTT. Residues: CASSLRVGNTIYF. V and J are TRBV5-6 and TRBJ1-3, with no clear D. Trimming shortened V by 2 bases and J by 4 bases, and 7 bases separated the two germline ends. In germline, CDR1 is SGHDT, CDR2 YYEEEE. This CDR3 has 13 residues.

In its sample, this clone was seen a few times. The chain combines TRBV28 with TRBJ1-5, with 11 nucleotides matching TRBD1. The CDR3 is made up of 16 amino acids. Germline CDR1 reads MDHEN; CDR2 reads SYDVKM. V shed 7 bases, J shed 2 bases, and the junction held 7 bases outside the gene matches. CDR3 in amino acids: CASTPRGQGGNQPQHF. The CDR3 DNA reads as TGTGCCAGCACCCCGCGGGGACAGGGGGGCAATCAGCCCCAGCATTTT.

This clone showed up just once. Other DNA sequences of this sample code for an identical CDR3. The DNA for the CDR3 is TGTGCCAGCAGCTTAAGCCAGGGGACTGAAGCTTTCTTT. Translation gives CASSLSQGTEAFF. The chain uses TRBV7-3 and TRBJ1-1, with D tentatively TRBD1 (6 bases). CDR3 size: 13 residues. From germline, CDR1 is SGHTA and CDR2 FQGTGA. Trimming took off 1 base at V and 5 bases at J, with 8 bases between the two ends.

The chain carries TRBV2 and TRBJ1-2, with a possible D match to TRBD1 (6 bases). V was pared by 8 bases and J by 5 bases, with 9 bases between. From germline, CDR1 is SNHLY and CDR2 FYNNEI. The CDR3 is 11 residues long. The CDR3 DNA follows: TGTGCCAGCCGGACAGTGTATGGCTACACCTTC. Its protein product is CASRTVYGYTF.

CDR3 protein: CASRSSGANVLTF. The CDR3 DNA follows: TGCGCCAGCAGGAGCTCTGGGGCCAACGTCCTGACTTTC. The V and J genes are TRBV5-1 and TRBJ2-6; no firm D call. Trimming pared 5 bases from V and 0 bases from J, leaving 3 bases between. Germline V lookup: CDR1 SGHRS, CDR2 YFSETQ. The CDR3 has 13 amino acids.

The rearrangement links TRBV27 to TRBJ2-7; TRBD2 matches at 8 bases. Germline V gene data show CDR1 as MNHEY and CDR2 as SMNVEV (reference sequence). V shed 2 bases and J 3 bases; nucleotides not matched to a gene: 6. The CDR3 length is 15 residues. This CDR3 reads CASSLRASGLYEQYF. The CDR3 DNA sequence: TGTGCCAGCAGTTTAAGGGCTAGCGGGCTCTACGAGCAGTACTTC.

V is TRBV11-2 and J is TRBJ2-5; the D gene is possibly TRBD2 (5 bases). V was pared by 4 bases and J by 8 bases, with 29 bases between. CDR1 SGHAT and CDR2 FQNNGV come from the germline V gene. This CDR3 region has 18 residues. The CDR3 reads CASSSLSKLGRAGVTQYF. The CDR3 DNA follows: TGTGCCAGCAGCTCCCTTAGTAAATTAGGGCGGGCAGGAGTTACCCAGTACTTC.

This chain links TRBV11-2 with TRBJ2-5; 7 nucleotides agree with TRBD2. CDR1 SGHAT and CDR2 FQNNGV come from the germline V gene. Trimming took 5 bases from V and 5 from J; bases not matched to a gene: 8. The CDR3 spans 14 residues. DNA of the CDR3: TGTGCCAGCAGCCCCCGATGGGGGGGGGAGACCCAGTACTTC. It is translated as CASSPRWGGETQYF.

The chain recombines TRBV6-4 with TRBJ1-4, with D possibly TRBD1 on 5 matching bases. Trimming pared 6 bases from V and 8 bases from J, leaving 10 bases between. This CDR3 contains 12 residues. The germline V gene encodes CDR1 MRHNA and CDR2 SNTAGT. The CDR3 DNA reads as TGTGCCAGCAGAGGGGTCTGGGAAAAACTGTTTTTT. Protein: CASRGVWEKLFF.

This clone has a single count. This chain uses TRBV15 with TRBJ2-5; D tentatively fits TRBD1 or TRBD2 (5 bases each). The CDR3 runs to 15 residues. Between the trimmed V and J ends, which lost 1 base and 3 bases, there was a span of 12 bases. Germline CDR1 is LNHNV and CDR2 is YYDKDF (reference sequence). Written as DNA, the CDR3 is TGTGCCACCAGCAGAGGGCCGACAGCGGAAGAGACCCAGTACTTC. Translation: CATSRGPTAEETQYF.

The CDR3 DNA reads as TGTGCCAGCGGGGAGAGAGAGACCCAGTACTTC. Translation gives CASGERETQYF. The rearrangement joins TRBV28 to TRBJ2-5, with D perhaps TRBD2 (5 bases). V was cut by 8 bases and J by 4 bases, with 8 bases left in between. The CDR3 runs 11 residues. The germline gives CDR1 MDHEN, CDR2 SYDVKM.

A few counts support this clone. J is TRBJ2-7 and V is TRBV7-9; D remains unclear. With 1 base removed from V and 12 bases from J, the gap between germline ends came to 16 bases. CDR3 length: 13 residues. The germline V gene has CDR1 SEHNR and CDR2 FQNEAQ (reference sequence). The CDR3 is CASSLGLGTPRYF. DNA for the CDR3: TGTGCCAGCAGCTTAGGTTTAGGTACCCCGCGGTACTTC.